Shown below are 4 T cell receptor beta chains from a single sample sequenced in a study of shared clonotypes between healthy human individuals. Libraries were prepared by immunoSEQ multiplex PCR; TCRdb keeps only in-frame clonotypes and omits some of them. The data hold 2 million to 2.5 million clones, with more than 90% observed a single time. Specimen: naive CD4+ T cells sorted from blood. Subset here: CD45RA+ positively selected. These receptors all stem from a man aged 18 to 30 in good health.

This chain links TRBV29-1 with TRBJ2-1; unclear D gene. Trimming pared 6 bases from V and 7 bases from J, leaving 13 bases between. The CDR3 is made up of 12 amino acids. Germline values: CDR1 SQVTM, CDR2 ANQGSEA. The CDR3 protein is CSVGNQRNEQFF. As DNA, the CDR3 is TGCAGCGTGGGGAATCAGAGAAATGAGCAGTTCTTC.

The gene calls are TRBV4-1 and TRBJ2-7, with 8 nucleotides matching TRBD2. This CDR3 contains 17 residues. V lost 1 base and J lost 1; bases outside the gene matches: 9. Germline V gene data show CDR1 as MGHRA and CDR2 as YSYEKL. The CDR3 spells CASSQGAGGIGSYEQYF. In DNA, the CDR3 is TGCGCCAGCAGCCAAGGGGCGGGAGGTATCGGTTCCTACGAGCAGTACTTC.

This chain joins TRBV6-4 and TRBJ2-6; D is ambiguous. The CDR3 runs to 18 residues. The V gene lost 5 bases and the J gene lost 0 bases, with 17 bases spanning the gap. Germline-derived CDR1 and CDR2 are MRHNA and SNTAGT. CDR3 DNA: TGTGCCAGCAGTCCCGGGTGGGGTAGTACCTCTGGGGCCAACGTCCTGACTTTC. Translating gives CASSPGWGSTSGANVLTF.

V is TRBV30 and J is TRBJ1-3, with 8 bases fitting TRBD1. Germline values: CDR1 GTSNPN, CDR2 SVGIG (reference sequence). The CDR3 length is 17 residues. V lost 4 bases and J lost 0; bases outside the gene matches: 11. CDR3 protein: CAWKQPGQAVSGNTIYF. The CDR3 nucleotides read TGTGCCTGGAAACAGCCGGGACAGGCAGTCTCTGGAAACACCATATATTTT.